The rows below give T cell receptor beta chains drawn from one sample of a study of blood T cell repertoires in COVID-19. Clones were sequenced by immunoSEQ multiplex PCR, and TCRdb holds only the in-frame ones, with some missing. This sample has a few hundred thousand clones, with approximately 90% found just once. Sequencing was done on a sample of peripheral blood. These receptors were collected from a woman aged 45-60 years with COVID-19, enrolled during active disease. Each CDR3 is given with its conserved first and last residue. The D gene is left open where the match is weak. Clone size is not always given. Where it is, it says once, few, many or a class for expanded clones.

j_call	v_call	clone_size	d_call	cdr3_nt	cdr3_aa
TRBJ1-5	TRBV25-1	NA	NA	TGTGCCAGCAGTGAAGGGGCAGTCTATAGCAATCAGCCCCAGCATTTT	CASSEGAVYSNQPQHF
TRBJ1-1	TRBV18	NA	TRBD1	TGTGCCAGCTCACCCCTCGGGACAGCGGGGAACACTGAAGCTTTCTTT	CASSPLGTAGNTEAFF
TRBJ2-1	TRBV10-2	NA	TRBD2	TGCGCCAGCAGTGAGCGTCTGGCGGGAGCGGGTGAGCAGTTCTTC	CASSERLAGAGEQFF
TRBJ2-1	TRBV7-3	NA	TRBD1	TGTGCCAGCAGCTTAAGGGGACAGGGGAACAATGAGCAGTTCTTC	CASSLRGQGNNEQFF
TRBJ1-1	TRBV5-6	NA	NA	TGTGCCAGCAGCTCCTCCGGACAGTTTGACACTGAAGCTTTCTTT	CASSSSGQFDTEAFF
TRBJ1-5	TRBV30	once	NA	TGTGCCTGGAGTGGCAGGGTCGATCAGCCCCAGCATTTT	CAWSGRVDQPQHF
TRBJ1-4	TRBV30	few	TRBD1	TGTGCCTGGGAAGCCGGGACAGGGGGCCTAACTAATGAAAAACTGTTTTTT	CAWEAGTGGLTNEKLFF
TRBJ2-3	TRBV6-1	NA	NA	TGTGCCAGCAGTGAAGGGCTAGCGAGCGGAACGCAGTATTTT	CASSEGLASGTQYF
TRBJ2-1	TRBV5-6	NA	TRBD2	TGTGCCAGCGGCCCCCCGGTGGGAGGGTACAATGAGCAGTTCTTC	CASGPPVGGYNEQFF
TRBJ2-3	TRBV7-3	NA	NA	TGTGCCAGCAGCTCACGAGGGCTTGGAGATACGCAGTATTTT	CASSSRGLGDTQYF
TRBJ2-3	TRBV5-1	NA	NA	TGCGCCAGCAGCCCACACACAGATACGCAGTATTTT	CASSPHTDTQYF
TRBJ1-1	TRBV7-3	NA	TRBD1	TGTGCCAGCAGCCCGGGACAGTTAATGAACACTGAAGCTTTCTTT	CASSPGQLMNTEAFF
TRBJ1-6	TRBV6-5	NA	TRBD1	TGTGCCAGCACCCTGGACAGGAATTCACCCCTCCACTTT	CASTLDRNSPLHF
TRBJ2-2	TRBV27	NA	NA	TGTGCCAGTTCAGTGGGCAGGTACCGAACCGGGGAGCTGTTTTTT	CASSVGRYRTGELFF
TRBJ1-5	TRBV5-8	NA	NA	TGTGCCAGCAGCACGTTGGGGGCGGGTAATCAGCCCCAGCATTTT	CASSTLGAGNQPQHF
TRBJ1-1	TRBV14	NA	NA	TGTGCCAGCAGCAAAAGCGGACCGGTTGAAGCTTTCTTT	CASSKSGPVEAFF
TRBJ2-2	TRBV11-1	NA	NA	TGTGCCAGCAGCTTATATAACACCGGGGAGCTGTTTTTT	CASSLYNTGELFF